A single TCR beta chain is shown here with its context. The sample originates from a study of blood T cell repertoires in COVID-19. On the study more broadly: The United States, Italy and Spain were the sources of the acute and convalescent COVID-19 samples.

Germline assignment: CDR1 GTSNPN and CDR2 SVGIG (reference sequence). Trimming took off 0 bases at V and 0 bases at J, with 12 bases between the two ends. The CDR3 spans 15 residues. Profiling relied on immunoSEQ multiplex PCR, and the TCRdb table lists in-frame clones only, not all of them. The data contain around 250,000 clones, 88% of them singletons. The TCR comes from a woman aged 65 to 85 with COVID-19, enrolled during active disease. Sequences were obtained from peripheral blood. This chain uses TRBV30 with TRBJ2-7; D is unclear. The CDR3 nucleotides read TGTGCCTGGAGTGTACCGGCAGGTAGCTCCTACGAGCAGTACTTC. Its translation is CAWSVPAGSSYEQYF.